The entry below gives a single TCR beta chain sequence along with its context. Its antigen is not known. The repertoire was sequenced with immunoSEQ multiplex PCR; TCRdb's copy has only in-frame clones and lacks some. The sample yields about 73,000 clones, around 73% seen once. The data originate from a study of vaccination effects on CD4 cells after COVID-19. Study-wide background: Samples that were drawn after vaccination came a median of 72 days after the second dose.

It was after roughly ten days of culture that CD4+ T cells were isolated. Participants each got two BNT162b2 or mRNA-1273 vaccine doses. Neither prior SARS-CoV-2 infection nor positive nucleocapsid antibodies were present in the vaccine recipients. Half the medium was replaced with IL-2 medium on days 3 and 7. The sequences come from CD4+ T cells from PBMCs cultured without peptide, collected after COVID-19 vaccination. The sequence derives from a human donor who received a COVID-19 vaccine.

The CDR3 DNA is TGTGCCAGTAGGCACCTAGGTGGGACGTGGGACACCGGGGAGCTGTTTTTT. Translation: CASRHLGGTWDTGELFF. The chain joins TRBV19 to TRBJ2-2; D may correspond to TRBD1 or TRBD2 (5 bases each). Germline assignment: CDR1 LNHDA and CDR2 SQIVND (reference sequence). V was shortened by 6 bases and J by 3 bases, with 20 bases between the two germline ends. The CDR3 contains 17 residues. Filled out from reference TRBV19 and TRBJ2-2, the complete variable domain reads DGGITQSPKYLFRKEGQNVTLSCEQNLNHDAMYWYRQDPGQGLRLIYYSQIVNDFQKGDIAEGYSVSREKKESFPLTVTSAQKNPTAFYLCASRHLGGTWDTGELFFGEGSRLTVL.